These 30 T cell receptor beta chains share one sample of origin, sequenced in a study of shared clonotypes between healthy human individuals. Assay: immunoSEQ multiplex PCR; the TCRdb copy retains only in-frame clones and omits some. The data show about 2 million clones, with 90% to 95% seen just once and 0.13% held by the top ten. What was sequenced was naive CD4+ T cells sorted from blood. Subset: CD45RA+ positively selected. All receptors derive from a man younger than 35 in good health.

The chain carries TRBV5-4 and TRBJ2-7; D is ambiguous. Germline CDR1 SGHNT, CDR2 YYREEE (reference sequence). The length of the CDR3 is 14 residues. The germline V and J ends were trimmed by 4 bases and 0 bases, with 11 bases remaining between them. The CDR3 sequence: CASSRDGGSYEQYF. The CDR3 DNA reads TGTGCCAGCAGCCGCGACGGCGGCTCCTACGAGCAGTACTTC.

This chain uses TRBV20-1 with TRBJ1-1; no reliable D call. The CDR3 length is 11 residues. The V gene's germline CDR1 is DFQATT and CDR2 SNEGSKA (reference sequence). Trimming removed 1 base from V and 11 bases from J, with 11 bases in between. The CDR3 bases are TGCAGTGCTAGAGGGCCCCCCGGGGCTTTCTTT. Its protein is CSARGPPGAFF.

This chain joins TRBV2 and TRBJ2-7; 8 bases are shared with TRBD1. From germline, CDR1 is SNHLY and CDR2 FYNNEI. Germline trimming cut 4 bases from V and 7 bases from J; bases unmatched to any gene: 9. CDR3 length: 14 residues. CDR3 in amino acids: CASSVQGGPGEQYF. In DNA form, the CDR3 reads TGTGCCAGCAGTGTACAGGGGGGCCCGGGGGAGCAGTACTTC.

The chain has TRBV11-2 and TRBJ1-6, with unresolved D. Germline CDR1 and CDR2: SGHAT and FQNNGV. The V and J ends lost 3 bases and 7 bases respectively, with 13 bases between them. The CDR3 is 15 residues long. In nucleotides, the CDR3 is TGTGCCAGCAGCTTCCTTTGGCAGGACAATTCACCCCTCCACTTT. It translates to CASSFLWQDNSPLHF.

The chain's CDR3 is CASSLDDGGAQYF. CDR3 DNA sequence: TGCGCCAGCAGCTTGGACGACGGCGGGGCGCAGTACTTC. This chain uses TRBV5-1 with TRBJ2-7; maybe TRBD2 (6 bases). The germline V and J ends were trimmed by 0 bases and 9 bases, with 13 bases remaining between them. The CDR3 has 13 amino acids. The germline CDR1 and CDR2 sequences are SGHRS and YFSETQ.

This clone was picked up one time. CDR3 in amino acids: CASSPIAGGEKLFF. DNA of the CDR3: TGTGCCAGCAGCCCCATCGCCGGGGGGGAAAAACTGTTTTTT. J is TRBJ1-4 and V is TRBV27; possible D gene TRBD1, 5 bases. Deletions cut 6 bases from V and 8 bases from J, with 16 bases between. The germline gives CDR1 MNHEY, CDR2 SMNVEV (reference sequence). This CDR3 has 14 amino acids.

The chain is built from TRBV28 and TRBJ2-7, with 9 bases lining up with TRBD2. The CDR3 loop spans 17 amino acids. CDR1 is MDHEN, CDR2 SYDVKM, per germline. Unmatched junction bases numbered 13, after V lost 5 bases and J lost 2 bases. The CDR3 bases are TGTGCCAGCAGTCTCCTGCCCGGGACTAGCAGCCCCTACGAGCAGTACTTC. It codes for CASSLLPGTSSPYEQYF.

The genes are TRBV9 and TRBJ1-3, with unresolved D. The CDR3 consists of 14 residues. Per the germline V gene, CDR1 is SGDLS and CDR2 is YYNGEE. The V gene lost 2 bases and the J gene lost 4 bases, with 10 bases spanning the gap. The CDR3 loop reads CASSVESTGNTIYF. In DNA, the CDR3 is TGTGCCAGCAGCGTGGAAAGTACCGGAAACACCATATATTTT.

The J gene is TRBJ1-1, the V gene TRBV2; no firm D call. CDR3 length equals 14 residues. CDR1 and CDR2 (germline): SNHLY, FYNNEI. V was trimmed by 4 bases and J by 1 base, leaving 10 bases between them. The CDR3 loop reads CASSVVGWNTEAFF. The CDR3 nucleotides read TGTGCCAGCAGTGTTGTGGGCTGGAACACTGAAGCTTTCTTT.

This chain uses TRBV25-1 with TRBJ1-2, with TRBD1 matching over 10 bases. The CDR3 is 13 residues long. Germline V gives CDR1 MGHDK, CDR2 SYGVNS. The junction had 4 bases not matched to a gene; V was cut back by 5 bases and J by 7 bases. CDR3 residues: CASSSGQGIGYTF. CDR3 nucleotides: TGTGCCAGCAGTTCGGGACAGGGGATTGGCTACACCTTC.

This clone has more than one count but fewer than ten. The chain combines TRBV2 with TRBJ1-3; perhaps TRBD1 as D (5 bases). The germline gives CDR1 SNHLY, CDR2 FYNNEI. The CDR3 extends over 17 amino acids. Trimming left V 4 bases short and J 0 bases short, with 16 bases between. CDR3 in amino acids: CASSGGPGRSSGNTIYF. DNA for the CDR3: TGTGCCAGCAGTGGAGGCCCGGGACGGAGCTCTGGAAACACCATATATTTT.

The genes are TRBV6-1 and TRBJ2-7, with TRBD1 identical over 7 bases. V gave up 10 bases and J gave up 5 bases; unmatched junction bases: 11. The CDR3 sequence is 13 residues long. Germline-derived CDR1 and CDR2 are MNHNS and SASEGT. Written as DNA, the CDR3 is TGTGCCACCGAAGAAACAGGGGTAAACGAGCAGTACTTC. Residues: CATEETGVNEQYF.

V and J are TRBV28 and TRBJ1-4; D unclear. Trimming stripped 1 base from V and 7 bases from J, with 7 bases between. The CDR3 is 13 amino acids. Germline assignment: CDR1 MDHEN and CDR2 SYDVKM. The DNA of the CDR3 is TGTGCCAGCAGTTTATCGAATCCTGAAAAACTGTTTTTT. The encoded protein is CASSLSNPEKLFF.

The genes are TRBV6-5 and TRBJ1-3; D gene unclear. Germline CDR1 reads MNHEY; CDR2 reads SVGAGI. The CDR3 spans 15 residues. Between the trimmed V and J ends, which lost 5 bases and 3 bases, there was a span of 14 bases. CDR3 amino acids: CASSPLKARGNTIYF. Here the CDR3 DNA reads TGTGCCAGCAGTCCGCTGAAAGCCCGTGGAAACACCATATATTTT.

Of note for this clone: The sample contains more than one DNA sequence encoding this CDR3. The rearrangement links TRBV19 to TRBJ2-3; D is unresolved. The CDR3 is made up of 12 amino acids. CDR1 and CDR2 (germline): LNHDA, SQIVND (reference sequence). The V and J ends lost 6 bases and 2 bases respectively, with 6 bases between them. The CDR3 loop reads CASSGPTDTQYF. Here the CDR3 DNA reads TGTGCCAGTAGCGGTCCCACAGATACGCAGTATTTT.

In regard to this clone: Germline and junction disagree at one end, which may indicate a read error. The chain couples TRBV7-2 to TRBJ2-5; 11 bases match TRBD2. The CDR3 is 14 amino acids. Germline V gives CDR1 SGHTA, CDR2 FQGNSA. The CDR3 DNA sequence: TGTGCCAGCAGATTAGCGGGGGGGCCTGGGACCCAGTACTTC. Protein product: CASRLAGGPGTQYF.

The chain joins TRBV6-1 to TRBJ1-1, with D unclear. Germline loops: CDR1 MNHNS, CDR2 SASEGT. The CDR3 runs to 14 residues. V was clipped by 7 bases and J by 5 bases, with 17 bases between them. The CDR3: CASTPDGQWTEAFF. In DNA, the CDR3 is TGTGCCAGCACCCCGGACGGGCAATGGACTGAAGCTTTCTTT.

This chain joins TRBV6-1 and TRBJ2-2; unclear D gene. The CDR3 is 14 amino acids. Between the trimmed V and J ends, which lost 6 bases and 0 bases, there was a span of 8 bases. The V gene's germline CDR1 is MNHNS and CDR2 SASEGT. CDR3 protein: CASRVGTNTGELFF. The CDR3 DNA reads TGTGCCAGCAGGGTAGGGACGAACACCGGGGAGCTGTTTTTT.

This rearrangement joins TRBV11-2 to TRBJ1-1; the D gene is possibly TRBD1 (5 bases). The germline CDR1 and CDR2 sequences are SGHAT and FQNNGV. The CDR3 is made up of 16 amino acids. The V end was cut by 2 bases, the J end by 4 bases, with 17 bases between. CDR3: CASSLIGGVLVTEAFF. Here the CDR3 DNA reads TGTGCCAGCAGCTTAATTGGAGGGGTTTTGGTCACTGAAGCTTTCTTT. Filled out from reference TRBV11-2 and TRBJ1-1, the complete variable domain reads EAGVAQSPRYKIIEKRQSVAFWCNPISGHATLYWYQQILGQGPKLLIQFQNNGVVDDSQLPKDRFSAERLKGVDSTLKIQPAKLEDSAVYLCASSLIGGVLVTEAFFGQGTRLTVV.

This chain uses TRBV25-1 with TRBJ1-1, with 7 bases fitting TRBD1. J was trimmed by 7 bases and V by 6 bases; bases with no gene match: 11. CDR3 size: 14 residues. From germline, CDR1 is MGHDK and CDR2 SYGVNS. The CDR3 bases are TGTGCCAGCAGCGATTGGGGGGGGACAGATGAAGCTTTCTTT. Translating gives CASSDWGGTDEAFF.

The CDR3 region is CASSLGLGHRRETQYF. The CDR3 nucleotides read TGTGCCAGCAGCTTAGGCCTGGGGCATCGCAGGGAGACCCAGTACTTC. The genes are TRBV7-9 and TRBJ2-5, with a tentative D call TRBD1 (5 bases). Germline V gene data show CDR1 as SEHNR and CDR2 as FQNEAQ (reference sequence). The CDR3 has 16 residues. V was cut by 1 base and J by 5 bases, with 17 bases left in between.

The chain carries TRBV5-1 and TRBJ2-5; D may be TRBD1 (6 bases). Trimming stripped 4 bases from V and 2 bases from J, with 9 bases between. The CDR3 contains 13 residues. Germline values: CDR1 SGHRS, CDR2 YFSETQ. CDR3 in amino acids: CASSPTGQETQYF. CDR3 nucleotide sequence: TGCGCCAGCAGCCCGACAGGTCAAGAGACCCAGTACTTC.

The genes are TRBV6-5 and TRBJ2-1; D not certain. With 1 base removed from V and 6 bases from J, the gap between germline ends came to 13 bases. This CDR3 is built from 15 residues. The germline CDR1 and CDR2 sequences are MNHEY and SVGAGI. CDR3 sequence reads: CASSYFRDESNEQFF. CDR3 nucleotides: TGTGCCAGCAGTTACTTCCGTGATGAGAGCAATGAGCAGTTCTTC.

The V gene is TRBV4-1, the J gene TRBJ2-7; 8 bases map to TRBD1. CDR1 and CDR2 (germline): MGHRA, YSYEKL. The CDR3 is 17 residues long. J lost 7 bases, V lost 0 bases, and 14 bases had no gene match. The CDR3, as DNA: TGCGCCAGCAGCCAAGATGCCTCGGACAGGGCCTCGAGAGAGCAGTACTTC. Protein sequence: CASSQDASDRASREQYF.

The V call is TRBV5-1, the J call TRBJ2-6, with D maybe TRBD2 (5 bases). Germline lookup yields CDR1 SGHRS and CDR2 YFSETQ. This CDR3 comprises 14 residues. Trimming removed 5 bases at V and 0 bases at J, with 6 bases between. This CDR3 is CASREGSGANVLTF. The CDR3 bases are TGCGCCAGCAGAGAGGGCTCTGGGGCCAACGTCCTGACTTTC.

The chain uses TRBV6-6 and TRBJ1-1; TRBD1 is a possible D gene (6 bases). Trimming pared 0 bases from V and 0 bases from J, leaving 8 bases between. The germline gives CDR1 MNHNY, CDR2 SVGAGI (reference sequence). This CDR3 region has 15 residues. The CDR3: CASSYSGAMNTEAFF. CDR3 sequence (DNA): TGTGCCAGCAGTTACTCGGGGGCCATGAACACTGAAGCTTTCTTT.

The chain employs TRBV7-2 and TRBJ2-1; 8 bases line up with TRBD2. The CDR3 extends over 16 amino acids. Germline trimming cut 1 base from V and 0 bases from J; bases unmatched to any gene: 2. From germline, CDR1 is SGHTA and CDR2 FQGNSA. Here the CDR3 reads CASSLGAGGSYNEQFF. CDR3 DNA sequence: TGTGCCAGCAGCTTAGGGGCGGGAGGCTCCTACAATGAGCAGTTCTTC.

The chain links TRBV7-9 to TRBJ2-2; no firm D call. Trimming left V 1 base short and J 5 bases short, with 5 bases between. The CDR3 is 13 amino acids. Germline CDR1 reads SEHNR; CDR2 reads FQNEAQ (reference sequence). The CDR3 loop reads CASSLELTGELFF. CDR3 sequence (DNA): TGTGCCAGCAGCTTAGAACTTACCGGGGAGCTGTTTTTT.

Remarks on this clone: Within the sample, other DNA sequences also encode this same CDR3. This chain joins TRBV28 and TRBJ1-2; a weak D match, TRBD1 (6 bases). Per germline, CDR1 MDHEN and CDR2 SYDVKM. The length of the CDR3 is 13 residues. V lost 5 bases and J lost 1, with 8 bases in between. In nucleotides, the CDR3 is TGTGCCAGCAGTCTGGACAGTAACTATGGCTACACCTTC. It specifies CASSLDSNYGYTF.

The J gene is TRBJ2-5, the V gene TRBV4-1, with 11 bases identical to TRBD1. The trim removed 4 bases at V and 4 bases at J, leaving 8 bases unmatched. This CDR3 has 16 amino acids. CDR1 is MGHRA, CDR2 YSYEKL, per germline. The CDR3 DNA follows: TGCGCCAGCAGCCTTGGACAGGGGGCTCCCCCAGAGACCCAGTACTTC. It encodes CASSLGQGAPPETQYF.